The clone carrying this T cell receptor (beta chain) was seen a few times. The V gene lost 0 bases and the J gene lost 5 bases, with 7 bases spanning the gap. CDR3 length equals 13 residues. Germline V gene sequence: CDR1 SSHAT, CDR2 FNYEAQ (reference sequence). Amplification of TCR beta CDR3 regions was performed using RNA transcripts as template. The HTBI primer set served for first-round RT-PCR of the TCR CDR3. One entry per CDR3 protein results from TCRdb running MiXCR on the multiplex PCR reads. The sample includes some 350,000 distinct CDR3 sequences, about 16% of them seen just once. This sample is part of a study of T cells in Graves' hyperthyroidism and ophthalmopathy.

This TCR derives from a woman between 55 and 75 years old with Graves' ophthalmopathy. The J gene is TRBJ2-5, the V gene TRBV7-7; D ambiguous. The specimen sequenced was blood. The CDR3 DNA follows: TGTGCCAGCAGCTTAGCGCTGACGGAGACCCAGTACTTC. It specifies CASSLALTETQYF.